One sample yielded the 15 T cell receptor beta chains listed below, sequenced in a study of T-cell memory formation after mild COVID-19. One entry per CDR3 protein, called by TCRdb with MiXCR from the 5' RACE reads. The repertoire consists of hundreds of thousands of distinct CDR3 sequences, with around 20% occurring once and the leading ten covering over 20%. The sample taken for sequencing was PBMCs or a T cell subset sorted from them (not recorded which). The receptors shown here come from a man between 18 and 35 years old who had mild COVID-19 (a few samples of this study predate the infection). Cell type and time point are not known.

This clonotype was observed a few times. V gene TRBV7-3 combines with J gene TRBJ1-2; possibly TRBD1 for D (6 bases). The CDR3 totals 13 residues. Trimming stripped 6 bases from V and 6 bases from J, with 14 bases between. From germline, CDR1 is SGHTA and CDR2 FQGTGA. For the CDR3, the DNA is TGTGCCAGCAGTCTCGGACAGTTCGATGGCTACACCTTC. Encoded protein: CASSLGQFDGYTF.

This clonotype appeared a few times. The chain couples TRBV28 to TRBJ2-5, with 10 positions matching TRBD2. CDR1 and CDR2 (germline): MDHEN, SYDVKM. Unmatched junction bases numbered 5, after V lost 2 bases and J lost 5 bases. The CDR3 is 15 amino acids. The CDR3 is CASSLPAGGLETQYF. CDR3 sequence (DNA): TGTGCCAGCAGTTTACCAGCGGGGGGGCTGGAGACCCAGTACTTC.

This clonotype occurred a few times. The chain uses TRBV3-1 and TRBJ1-2; D possibly corresponds to TRBD1 (6 bases). With 1 base removed from V and 4 bases from J, the gap between germline ends came to 10 bases. CDR1 is LGHDT, CDR2 YNNKEL, per germline (reference sequence). The CDR3 length is 14 residues. In DNA form, the CDR3 reads TGTGCCAGCAGCCAAGGGACAGTTAGCTATGGCTACACCTTC. Its protein product is CASSQGTVSYGYTF.

This clonotype was seen more than once but under ten times. The V call is TRBV7-9, the J call TRBJ2-5, with D tentatively TRBD1 (6 bases). The germline V gene encodes CDR1 SEHNR and CDR2 FQNEAQ (reference sequence). Trimming removed 5 bases at V and 5 bases at J, with 12 bases between. This CDR3 has 13 residues. CDR3: CASSAQGGETQYF. The CDR3 DNA is TGTGCCAGCAGCGCACAGGGTGGGGAGACCCAGTACTTC.

This clonotype was seen many times. The chain uses TRBV5-1 and TRBJ2-1, with 7 bases matching TRBD1. The germline V gene has CDR1 SGHRS and CDR2 YFSETQ. V trimming: 4 bases; J trimming: 8 bases; junction bases outside the gene matches: 9. The length of the CDR3 is 14 residues. CDR3 protein: CASSTQGSEDEQFF. The CDR3 DNA sequence: TGCGCCAGCAGCACACAGGGGAGTGAGGATGAGCAGTTCTTC. The variable domain in full, with the rest retrieved from reference TRBV5-1 and TRBJ2-1, is KAGVTQTPRYLIKTRGQQVTLSCSPISGHRSVSWYQQTPGQGLQFLFEYFSETQRNKGNFPGRFSGRQFSNSRSEMNVSTLELGDSALYLCASSTQGSEDEQFFGPGTRLTVL.

This clonotype has just a few counts. The chain's CDR3 is CASSVAGASYNEQFF. In DNA, the CDR3 is TGTGCCAGCAGCGTAGCGGGGGCCTCCTACAATGAGCAGTTCTTC. The chain joins TRBV2 to TRBJ2-1; 9 bases agree with TRBD2. The CDR3 runs 15 residues. The V and J ends lost 6 bases and 0 bases, in that order; junction bases with no gene match: 3. From germline, CDR1 is SNHLY and CDR2 FYNNEI.

V gene TRBV7-2 combines with J gene TRBJ1-2; D is unclear. The germline V gene has CDR1 SGHTA and CDR2 FQGNSA. Trimming removed 2 bases from V and 1 base from J, with 5 bases in between. The CDR3 sequence is 13 residues long. The CDR3 DNA follows: TGTGCCAGCAGCTTAAAGTTTAACTATGGCTACACCTTC. Translated, it gives CASSLKFNYGYTF.

This clonotype was detected only a few times. The chain links TRBV6-1 to TRBJ2-1, with 7 bases matching TRBD2. V lost 1 base, J lost 2 bases, and 8 bases stayed unmatched. In germline, CDR1 is MNHNS, CDR2 SASEGT. The CDR3 contains 17 residues. CDR3 sequence reads: CASSEGYGGNPYNEQFF. CDR3 bases: TGTGCCAGCAGTGAAGGCTACGGGGGGAACCCCTACAATGAGCAGTTCTTC.

This chain joins TRBV20-1 and TRBJ2-5; 8 bases agree with TRBD1. Trimming took 3 bases from V and 5 from J; bases not matched to a gene: 11. The germline CDR1 and CDR2 sequences are DFQATT and SNEGSKA (reference sequence). CDR3 size: 15 residues. As DNA, the CDR3 is TGCAGTGCTAGGGGCCTTCAGGGGGCCCGGGAGACCCAGTACTTC. This gives the protein CSARGLQGARETQYF.

This clonotype was recorded many times. Written as DNA, the CDR3 is TGTGCCAGCAGCTGGTCCTACGAGCAGTACTTC. Its translation is CASSWSYEQYF. The chain links TRBV9 to TRBJ2-7, with unresolved D. The germline gives CDR1 SGDLS, CDR2 YYNGEE. The length of the CDR3 is 11 residues. V lost 4 bases and J lost 1, with 3 bases in between.

The chain employs TRBV14 and TRBJ2-7; either TRBD1 or TRBD2 may supply D (5 bases each). Trimming shortened V by 4 bases and J by 4 bases, and 14 bases separated the two germline ends. CDR3 length equals 14 residues. Germline V gives CDR1 SGHDN, CDR2 FVKESK. The CDR3 nucleotides read TGTGCCAGCAGCCCTGTCGGGGCAGTTTACGAGCAGTACTTC. Its protein is CASSPVGAVYEQYF.

This clonotype was seen only a few times. The chain couples TRBV6-4 to TRBJ2-3; no clear D. The length of the CDR3 is 14 residues. From germline, CDR1 is MRHNA and CDR2 SNTAGT. V lost 2 bases and J lost 0, with 6 bases in between. The CDR3 region is CASSDSDSTDTQYF. CDR3 nucleotides: TGTGCCAGCAGTGACAGCGACAGCACAGATACGCAGTATTTT.

In its sample, this clonotype was seen a few times. J is TRBJ2-7 and V is TRBV7-2; possible D gene TRBD1, 5 bases. V lost 0 bases, J lost 7 bases, and 10 bases lay in between. The CDR3 sequence is 13 residues long. The germline gives CDR1 SGHTA, CDR2 FQGNSA. CDR3 amino acids: CASSLARHREQYF. DNA of the CDR3: TGTGCCAGCAGCTTAGCGCGGCACAGGGAGCAGTACTTC.

The rearrangement joins TRBV12-3 or TRBV12-4 to TRBJ2-1, with a tentative D call TRBD2 (5 bases). CDR3 length equals 15 residues. V lost 2 bases to trimming and J lost 6 bases, with 14 bases between them. CDR3 nucleotide sequence: TGTGCCAGCAGTTTACGGGGAGTAATCCCCAATGAGCAGTTCTTC. Residues: CASSLRGVIPNEQFF.

The chain couples TRBV6-5 to TRBJ1-5, with unresolved D. Germline V gene lookup returns CDR1 MNHEY and CDR2 SVGAGI. V lost 6 bases to trimming and J lost 1 base, with 19 bases between them. This CDR3 has 17 residues. For the CDR3, the DNA is TGTGCCAGCAGCTATTCCTACCCCCCGTCGAGCAATCAGCCCCAGCATTTT. This codes for CASSYSYPPSSNQPQHF.